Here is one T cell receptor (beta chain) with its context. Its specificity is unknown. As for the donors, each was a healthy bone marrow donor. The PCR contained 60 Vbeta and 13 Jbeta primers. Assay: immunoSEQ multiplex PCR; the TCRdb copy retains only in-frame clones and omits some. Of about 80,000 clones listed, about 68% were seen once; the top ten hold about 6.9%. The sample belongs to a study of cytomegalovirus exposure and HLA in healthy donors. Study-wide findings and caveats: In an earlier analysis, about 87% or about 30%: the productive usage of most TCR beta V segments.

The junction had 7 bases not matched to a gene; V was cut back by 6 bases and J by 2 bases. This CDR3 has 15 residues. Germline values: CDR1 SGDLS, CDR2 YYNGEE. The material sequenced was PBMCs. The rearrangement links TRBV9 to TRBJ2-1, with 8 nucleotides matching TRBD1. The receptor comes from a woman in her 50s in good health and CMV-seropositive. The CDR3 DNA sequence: TGTGCCAGCACCCTCCGGGACAGGCCCTACAATGAGCAGTTCTTC. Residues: CASTLRDRPYNEQFF.